The clone carrying this TCR beta chain was observed once. What it binds is not known. The germline gives CDR1 SGHKS, CDR2 YYEKEE (reference sequence). The CDR3 length is 15 residues. This specimen belongs to a study of blood T cells in healthy people across ages. The authors isolated at least 6.5 million PBMCs per sample. The study's findings and limits: Donors of long life had a larger count of naive CD4+ cells and greater diversity than aged donors. Older individuals had lower TCR beta diversity per million T cells (the decline was roughly linear). Estimated diversity, derived from one million T cells, was regarded as an underestimate.

Using a J-beta primer mix together with a sample-barcoded 5' primer, a second PCR was run for about 7 to 12 cycles. TCRdb re-called the 5' RACE reads with MiXCR, one entry per CDR3 protein. The table lists about 680,000 distinct CDR3 sequences, roughly 50% of them singletons. This sequence originates from a woman aged 60-75 years in good health. V and J are TRBV5-5 and TRBJ2-4; maybe TRBD1 (5 bases). The J call may be in error: the DNA end matches TRBJ2-7 better. The sample taken for sequencing was blood. The CDR3 sequence is CASSLAVQVSYEQYF. The CDR3 coding sequence is TGTGCCAGCAGCTTGGCCGTACAGGTATCCTACGAGCAGTACTTC.